This T cell receptor beta chain was sequenced for a study of blood T cell repertoires in COVID-19. Overall study: Samples representing acute and convalescent COVID-19 were sourced from the United States, Italy and Spain. PBMCs, B-cell-depleted T cells, or T cells provided the cDNA or gDNA that made up the material.

Authors' data handling: Cell counts per sample came from amplifying reference gene primers. Assay used: immunoSEQ multiplex PCR; TCRdb lists only in-frame clones, some missing. V, J and clone size were drawn from that table, and D and trimming were deduced from the DNA. Among some 200,000 clones listed, 70% to 90% were seen once. The CDR3 is made up of 13 amino acids. V was clipped by 7 bases and J by 3 bases; unmatched bases: 4. Germline lookup yields CDR1 WSHSY and CDR2 SAAADI. This chain joins TRBV10-2 and TRBJ2-7; TRBD2 matches at 9 bases. The sample was peripheral blood. The receptor's source is a man aged 80 or over with acute or convalescent COVID-19. This CDR3 is CASKGTSSYEQYF. In nucleotides, the CDR3 is TGCGCCAGCAAAGGGACTAGCAGCTACGAGCAGTACTTC.